This is a list of T cell receptor beta chains from one sample in a study of blood T cell repertoires in COVID-19. Sequencing used immunoSEQ multiplex PCR; TCRdb keeps in-frame clones, though not all of them. The sample includes around 200,000 clones, nearly 90% of them seen just once. Sequencing was done on a sample of peripheral blood. These receptors came from a woman in her late teens or twenties who had recovered from COVID-19. The CDR3 runs from the conserved cysteine through the conserved F or W. A D gene is named only where the DNA matches it firmly.

D | J | V | CDR3 | DNA
TRBD1 | TRBJ1-4 | TRBV11-2 | CASSTRTGRGSYGNEKLFF | TGTGCCAGCAGCACGCGGACAGGGAGGGGAAGTTACGGTAATGAAAAACTGTTTTTT
. | TRBJ2-1 | TRBV14 | CASSQTGGYNEQFF | TGTGCCAGCAGCCAGACCGGGGGCTACAATGAGCAGTTCTTC
. | TRBJ2-7 | TRBV18 | CASSTTRGPHEQYF | TGTGCCAGCTCAACGACGCGGGGGCCCCACGAGCAGTACTTC
TRBD1 | TRBJ2-5 | TRBV19 | CASSWTGGGFGETQYF | TGTGCCAGTAGTTGGACAGGGGGCGGATTCGGAGAGACCCAGTACTTC
TRBD1 | TRBJ2-1 | TRBV7-3 | CASGIPGQDYNEQFF | TGTGCCAGCGGGATACCGGGACAGGATTACAATGAGCAGTTCTTC
. | TRBJ2-1 | TRBV24-1 | CATSVTADNEQFF | TGTGCCACCAGTGTTACAGCGGACAATGAGCAGTTCTTC
. | TRBJ1-6 | TRBV5-1 | CASSLGRGTIDSPLHF | TGCGCCAGCAGCCTAGGACGGGGAACTATTGATTCACCCCTCCACTTT
. | TRBJ2-7 | TRBV7-3 | CASSLTSDYEQYF | TGTGCCAGCAGCTTAACGTCAGACTACGAGCAGTACTTC
. | TRBJ2-7 | TRBV9 | CASSVSTAYEQYF | TGTGCCAGCAGCGTTAGCACTGCCTACGAGCAGTACTTC
TRBD1 | TRBJ1-4 | TRBV28 | CASSQGGEKLFF | TGTGCCAGCAGCCAGGGGGGTGAAAAACTGTTTTTT